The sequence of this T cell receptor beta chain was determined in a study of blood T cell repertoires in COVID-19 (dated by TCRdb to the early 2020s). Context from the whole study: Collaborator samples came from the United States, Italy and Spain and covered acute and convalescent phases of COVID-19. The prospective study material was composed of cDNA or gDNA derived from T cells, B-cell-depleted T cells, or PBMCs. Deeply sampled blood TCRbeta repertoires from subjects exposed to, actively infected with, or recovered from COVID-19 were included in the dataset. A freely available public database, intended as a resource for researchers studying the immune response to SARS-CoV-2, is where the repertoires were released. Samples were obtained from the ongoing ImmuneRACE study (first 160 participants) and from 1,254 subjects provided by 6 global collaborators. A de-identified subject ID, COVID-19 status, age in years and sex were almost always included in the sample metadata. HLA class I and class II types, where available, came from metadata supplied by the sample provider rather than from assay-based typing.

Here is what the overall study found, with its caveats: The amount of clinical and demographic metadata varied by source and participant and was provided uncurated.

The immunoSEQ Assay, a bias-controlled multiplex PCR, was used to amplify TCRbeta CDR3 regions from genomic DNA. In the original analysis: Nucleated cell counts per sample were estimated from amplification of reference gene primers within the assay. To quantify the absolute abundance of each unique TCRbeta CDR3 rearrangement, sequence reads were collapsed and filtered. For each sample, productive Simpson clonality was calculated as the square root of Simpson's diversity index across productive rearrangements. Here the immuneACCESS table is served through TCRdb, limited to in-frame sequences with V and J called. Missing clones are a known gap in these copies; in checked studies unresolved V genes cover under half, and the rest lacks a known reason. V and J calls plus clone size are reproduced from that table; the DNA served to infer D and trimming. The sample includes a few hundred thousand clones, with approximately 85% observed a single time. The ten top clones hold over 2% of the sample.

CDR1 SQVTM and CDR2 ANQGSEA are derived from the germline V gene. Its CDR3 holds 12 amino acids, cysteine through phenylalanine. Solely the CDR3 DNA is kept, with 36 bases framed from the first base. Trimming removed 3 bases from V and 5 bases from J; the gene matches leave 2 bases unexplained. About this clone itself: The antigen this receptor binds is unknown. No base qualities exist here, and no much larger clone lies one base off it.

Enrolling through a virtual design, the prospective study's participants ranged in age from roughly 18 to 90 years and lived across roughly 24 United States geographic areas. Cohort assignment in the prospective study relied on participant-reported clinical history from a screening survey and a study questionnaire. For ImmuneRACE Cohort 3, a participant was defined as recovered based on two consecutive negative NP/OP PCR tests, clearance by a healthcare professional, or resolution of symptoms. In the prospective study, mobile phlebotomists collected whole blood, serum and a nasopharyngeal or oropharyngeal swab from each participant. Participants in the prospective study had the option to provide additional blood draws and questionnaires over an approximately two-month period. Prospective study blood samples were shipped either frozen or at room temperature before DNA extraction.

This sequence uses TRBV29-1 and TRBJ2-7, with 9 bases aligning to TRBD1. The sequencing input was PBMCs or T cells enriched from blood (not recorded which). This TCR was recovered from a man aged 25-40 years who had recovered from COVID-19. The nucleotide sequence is TGCAGCGTTGAGGGGGACAGGGACGAGCAGTACTTC. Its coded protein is CSVEGDRDEQYF.